This TCR beta chain appears in the sequencing data of a study of blood T cell repertoires in COVID-19. Study-wide background: Acute and convalescent COVID-19 specimens originated in the United States, Italy and Spain. The analysed material was cDNA or gDNA that came from T cells, B-cell-depleted T cells, or PBMCs.

V lost 4 bases and J 13 bases, leaving 8 bases between the germline ends. Germline loops: CDR1 MNHEY, CDR2 SVGEGT. This CDR3 contains 11 residues. Authors' analysis steps: Estimated nucleated cell counts came from reference gene primer amplification. Measured with immunoSEQ multiplex PCR; TCRdb has only the in-frame clones, and not every one. That table gives V, J and clone size, and the DNA gave D and trimming. This sample carries 140,000 or so clones, about 77% of them seen once, and the ten largest clones take less than 4.5%. The sequenced sample consisted of peripheral blood. This TCR was recovered from a man in his sixties with acute or convalescent COVID-19. The genes are TRBV6-2 or TRBV6-3 and TRBJ1-6; D is uncertain. CDR3 amino acids: CASSSLRPLHF. The CDR3 DNA reads TGTGCCAGCAGTTCGCTCCGGCCCCTCCACTTT.